This T cell receptor (beta chain) was sequenced for a study of identifying expanded T cells in peripheral blood. Findings and limits, study-wide: Clone count variance between roughly 2-week samples rose with total template count.

Sequencing used immunoSEQ multiplex PCR; TCRdb keeps in-frame clones, though not all of them. The repertoire has 80,000 or so clones, approximately 84% of them found once; the top ten carry more than 15%. During the collection period, no donor immune events like infections were recorded. CDR1 and CDR2 from the germline V gene are MNHEY and SVGAGI. This CDR3 is 16 amino acids long. V lost 2 bases to trimming and J lost 4 bases, with 15 bases between them. With respect to this clone: Its antigen is currently unknown.

Specimen: blood. This rearrangement joins TRBV6-5 to TRBJ1-3, with no clear D. The sequence was obtained from a person aged 18 to 75 in good health. The DNA for the CDR3 is TGTGCCAGCAGTTACAGTACCGTGGACGGAGGAAACACCATATATTTT. Protein product: CASSYSTVDGGNTIYF.